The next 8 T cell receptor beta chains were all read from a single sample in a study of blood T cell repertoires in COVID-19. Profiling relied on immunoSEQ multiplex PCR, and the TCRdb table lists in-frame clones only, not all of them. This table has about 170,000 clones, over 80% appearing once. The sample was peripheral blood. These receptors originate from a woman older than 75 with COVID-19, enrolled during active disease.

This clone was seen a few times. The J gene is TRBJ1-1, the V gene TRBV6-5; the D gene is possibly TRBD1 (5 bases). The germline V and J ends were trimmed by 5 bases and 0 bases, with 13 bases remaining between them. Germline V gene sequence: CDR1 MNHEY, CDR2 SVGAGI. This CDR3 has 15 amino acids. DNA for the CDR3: TGTGCCAGCAGTCCACTCCGACAGCTGAACACTGAAGCTTTCTTT. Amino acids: CASSPLRQLNTEAFF.

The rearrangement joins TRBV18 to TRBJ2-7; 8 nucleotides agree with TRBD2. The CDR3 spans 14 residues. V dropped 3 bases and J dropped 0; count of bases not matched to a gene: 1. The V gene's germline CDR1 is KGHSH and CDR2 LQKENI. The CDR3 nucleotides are TGTGCCAGCTCACCGGGACTAGTCTCCTACGAGCAGTACTTC. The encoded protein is CASSPGLVSYEQYF.

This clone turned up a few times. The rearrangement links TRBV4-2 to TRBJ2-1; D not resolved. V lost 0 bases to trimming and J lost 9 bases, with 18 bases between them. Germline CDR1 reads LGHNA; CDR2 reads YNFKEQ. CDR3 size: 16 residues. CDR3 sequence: CASSQDYFVWQIEQFF. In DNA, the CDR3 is TGTGCCAGCAGCCAAGATTATTTCGTATGGCAAATTGAGCAGTTCTTC.

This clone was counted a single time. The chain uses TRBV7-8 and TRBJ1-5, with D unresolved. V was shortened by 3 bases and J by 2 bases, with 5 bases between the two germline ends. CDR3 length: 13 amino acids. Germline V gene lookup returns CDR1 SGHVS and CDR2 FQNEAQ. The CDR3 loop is CASSFGGNQPQHF. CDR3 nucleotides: TGTGCCAGCAGCTTCGGAGGCAATCAGCCCCAGCATTTT.

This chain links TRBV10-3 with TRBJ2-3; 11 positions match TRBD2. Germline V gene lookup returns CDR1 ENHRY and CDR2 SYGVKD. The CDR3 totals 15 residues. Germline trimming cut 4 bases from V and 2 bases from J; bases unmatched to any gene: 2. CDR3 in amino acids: CAISVAGGNTDTQYF. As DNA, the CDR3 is TGTGCCATCAGTGTAGCGGGAGGGAACACAGATACGCAGTATTTT.

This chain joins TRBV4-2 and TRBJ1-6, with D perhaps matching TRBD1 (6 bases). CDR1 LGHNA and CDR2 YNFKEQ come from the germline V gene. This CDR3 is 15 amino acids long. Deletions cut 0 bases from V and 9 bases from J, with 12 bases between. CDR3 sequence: CASSQDSGVGSPLHF. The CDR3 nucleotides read TGTGCCAGCAGCCAAGATTCAGGGGTCGGTTCACCCCTCCACTTT.

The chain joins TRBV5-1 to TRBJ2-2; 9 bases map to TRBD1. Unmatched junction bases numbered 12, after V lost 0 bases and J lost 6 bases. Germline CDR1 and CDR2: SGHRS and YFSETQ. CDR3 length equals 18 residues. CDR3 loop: CASSLAAGQGLGSGELFF. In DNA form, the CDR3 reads TGCGCCAGCAGCTTGGCCGCGGGACAGGGATTGGGGTCCGGGGAGCTGTTTTTT.

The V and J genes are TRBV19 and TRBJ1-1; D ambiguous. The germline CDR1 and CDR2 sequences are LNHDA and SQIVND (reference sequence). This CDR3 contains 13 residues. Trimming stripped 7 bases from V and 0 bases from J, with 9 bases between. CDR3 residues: CASTQVLNTEAFF. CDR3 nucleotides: TGTGCCAGTACTCAGGTGCTGAACACTGAAGCTTTCTTT.